Given below is one TCR beta chain in context. These data originate in a study of blood T cell repertoires in COVID-19. Study in general: Collection of acute and convalescent COVID-19 samples took place in the United States, Italy and Spain.

CDR1 is LGHNA, CDR2 YNFKEQ, per germline. This CDR3 has 16 amino acids. J gave up 4 bases and V 4 bases, and 5 bases lay outside the gene matches. This table comes from immunoSEQ multiplex PCR, and its TCRdb copy is limited to in-frame clones, with some not included. The sample includes 180,000 or so clones, around 83% seen only once; the top ten take under 9.5%. Sequences were obtained from peripheral blood. This sequence originates from a woman aged 55 to 70 with acute or convalescent COVID-19. V and J are TRBV4-2 and TRBJ2-3; 13 bases match TRBD2. The CDR3: CASSPTSGRAPDTQYF. The CDR3 DNA follows: TGTGCCAGCAGCCCAACTAGCGGGAGGGCGCCAGATACGCAGTATTTT.